The 5 T cell receptor beta chains given below trace back to one sample, sequenced in a study of cytomegalovirus exposure and HLA in healthy donors. Amplification used 60 Vbeta primers and 13 Jbeta primers. Repertoires were generated with immunoSEQ multiplex PCR, while TCRdb's copy carries only in-frame clones and drops some. The sample holds a few hundred thousand clones, approximately 82% seen once. Sample: PBMCs. The receptors were sampled from a woman aged 60 to 75 in good health and CMV-seropositive.

In regard to this clone: Other nucleotide sequences in the sample specify the same CDR3. The V and J genes are TRBV5-1 and TRBJ2-1; 7 bases agree with TRBD2. Losses at the gene ends were 0 bases for V and 0 bases for J; bases not matched to a gene: 3. Germline V gives CDR1 SGHRS, CDR2 YFSETQ. The CDR3 has 16 amino acids. CDR3 DNA: TGCGCCAGCAGCTTGGGGGGCGGGAGCTCCTACAATGAGCAGTTCTTC. As protein: CASSLGGGSSYNEQFF.

Only a few counts were recorded for this clone. V gene TRBV6-6 combines with J gene TRBJ2-7; possibly TRBD1 for D (6 bases). The V end lost 5 bases, the J end lost 4 bases, and 21 bases lay between the germline ends. Germline assignment: CDR1 MNHNY and CDR2 SVGAGI (reference sequence). The CDR3 extends over 16 amino acids. The CDR3 DNA reads as TGTGCCAGCAGTCTAACCTCCGGGACAAGTACTTACGAGCAGTACTTC. Translation: CASSLTSGTSTYEQYF.

The chain uses TRBV7-8 and TRBJ1-1; D is possibly TRBD1 (6 bases). Germline-derived CDR1 and CDR2 are SGHVS and FQNEAQ. The germline V and J ends were trimmed by 5 bases and 5 bases, with 21 bases remaining between them. The CDR3 consists of 16 residues. CDR3 amino acids: CASSPTRRTEKTEAFF. The CDR3, as DNA: TGTGCCAGCAGCCCGACTCGCAGGACAGAGAAAACTGAAGCTTTCTTT.

This sequence joins TRBV19 and TRBJ2-1, with 8 bases aligning to TRBD2. V lost 7 bases to trimming and J lost 2 bases; unmatched junction nucleotides: 10. This CDR3 is built from 16 residues. Germline assignment: CDR1 LNHDA and CDR2 SQIVND (reference sequence). DNA of the CDR3: TGTGCCAGTACCATCCGCCGGGGGGGCACCTACAATGAGCAGTTCTTC. Its protein product is CASTIRRGGTYNEQFF.

This sequence joins TRBV18 and TRBJ2-1; 8 nucleotides match TRBD2. The ends lost 1 base at V and 8 bases at J; junction bases unmatched: 7. Per germline, CDR1 KGHSH and CDR2 LQKENI. The CDR3 covers 15 residues. This chain's CDR3 is CASSPRQREWDEQFF. The CDR3 nucleotides read TGTGCCAGCTCACCACGTCAGCGGGAGTGGGATGAGCAGTTCTTC. Filled out from reference TRBV18 and TRBJ2-1, the complete variable domain reads NAGVMQNPRHLVRRRGQEARLRCSPMKGHSHVYWYRQLPEEGLKFMVYLQKENIIDESGMPKERFSAEFPKEGPSILRIQQVVRGDSAAYFCASSPRQREWDEQFFGPGTRLTVL.